What follows are 25 T cell receptor beta chains derived from one specimen sequenced in a study of blood T cell repertoires in COVID-19. Produced via immunoSEQ multiplex PCR; TCRdb's table is partial and in-frame only. Of 250,000 or so clones in the sample, around 87% are singletons; the top ten hold about 5.2%. The sequenced material came from peripheral blood. Receptors were obtained from an older woman with COVID-19, enrolled during active disease.

The rearrangement joins TRBV7-2 to TRBJ1-1, with D perhaps TRBD1 (6 bases). V lost 6 bases and J 4 bases, leaving 12 bases between the germline ends. The CDR3 spans 13 residues. The V gene's germline CDR1 is SGHTA and CDR2 FQGNSA. CDR3 amino acids: CASSRGRSTEAFF. The CDR3 DNA reads as TGTGCCAGCAGTAGGGGGAGAAGCACTGAAGCTTTCTTT.

The V gene is TRBV5-1, the J gene TRBJ1-6, with D uncertain. The CDR3 consists of 15 residues. Germline CDR1 is SGHRS and CDR2 is YFSETQ. Trimming shortened V by 4 bases and J by 7 bases, and 15 bases separated the two germline ends. CDR3 nucleotide sequence: TGCGCCAGCAGCACAGCGGTGCAAAGGAATTCACCCCTCCACTTT. Residues: CASSTAVQRNSPLHF.

This clone was counted once. This chain joins TRBV28 and TRBJ1-1; D uncertain. This CDR3 has 14 amino acids. The germline V and J ends were trimmed by 3 bases and 7 bases, with 15 bases remaining between them. Germline V gene sequence: CDR1 MDHEN, CDR2 SYDVKM. In nucleotides, the CDR3 is TGTGCCAGCAGTTTGAGGGTGGAGATTGGTGAAGCTTTCTTT. Encoded protein: CASSLRVEIGEAFF.

The V gene is TRBV28, the J gene TRBJ2-5, with D tentatively TRBD1 (8 bases). The ends were cut back, 2 bases at V and 0 bases at J, with 28 bases in the middle. The CDR3 is 21 residues long. Germline-derived CDR1 and CDR2 are MDHEN and SYDVKM. The CDR3 sequence is CASSLVTGGSGGRSYQETQYF. CDR3 in DNA: TGTGCCAGCAGTTTAGTAACAGGGGGAAGTGGCGGGAGATCGTACCAAGAGACCCAGTACTTC.

This clone was counted between two and nine times. This rearrangement joins TRBV2 to TRBJ2-7; 9 bases fit TRBD2. V shed 3 bases, J shed 0 bases, and the junction held 3 bases outside the gene matches. Looked up from germline, CDR1 is SNHLY and CDR2 is FYNNEI. The CDR3 length is 15 residues. As DNA, the CDR3 is TGTGCCAGCAGTGACTTAGCGGGAGACTCCTACGAGCAGTACTTC. Translation: CASSDLAGDSYEQYF.

This chain links TRBV11-2 with TRBJ2-7; the match to TRBD2 covers 11 bases. Germline V gene data show CDR1 as SGHAT and CDR2 as FQNNGV. J lost 4 bases, V lost 4 bases, and 15 bases had no gene match. The CDR3 runs to 18 residues. The CDR3 loop is CASSSYRGTSGSLYEQYF. The CDR3 DNA reads TGTGCCAGCAGCTCTTACCGAGGGACTAGCGGATCTTTATACGAGCAGTACTTC.

CDR3 amino acids: CAWTLRGDTGELFF. The CDR3 DNA reads as TGTGCCTGGACGCTCAGGGGGGACACCGGGGAGCTGTTTTTT. The rearrangement uses TRBV30 and TRBJ2-2, with D perhaps TRBD1 (7 bases). The V and J ends lost 4 bases and 3 bases respectively, with 12 bases between them. Germline V gives CDR1 GTSNPN, CDR2 SVGIG (reference sequence). The length of the CDR3 is 14 residues.

This clone was detected only once. The chain links TRBV7-2 to TRBJ2-3; TRBD2 aligns across 8 bases. Trimming took 6 bases from V and 4 from J; bases not matched to a gene: 9. The CDR3 length is 15 residues. Germline V gene sequence: CDR1 SGHTA, CDR2 FQGNSA. CDR3 in DNA: TGTGCCAGCAGTTTGGTAGGACTAGCCGCAGATACGCAGTATTTT. Its protein product is CASSLVGLAADTQYF.

The chain is built from TRBV7-9 and TRBJ2-7; 11 bases are shared with TRBD1. Germline lookup yields CDR1 SEHNR and CDR2 FQNEAQ (reference sequence). The CDR3 spans 14 residues. Unmatched junction bases numbered 6, after V lost 5 bases and J lost 6 bases. The CDR3 coding sequence is TGTGCCAGCAGCCCGTGGGGGACAGGGGGCGAGCAGTACTTC. It translates to CASSPWGTGGEQYF.

The V call is TRBV5-4, the J call TRBJ2-2; 10 bases map to TRBD2. Germline CDR1 and CDR2: SGHNT and YYREEE (reference sequence). V trimming: 4 bases; J trimming: 6 bases; junction bases outside the gene matches: 9. The CDR3 covers 16 residues. The CDR3 DNA reads as TGTGCCAGCAGCCCCTCTAGCGGGAGTCTTTCCGGGGAGCTGTTTTTT. Translated, it gives CASSPSSGSLSGELFF.

This chain links TRBV19 with TRBJ2-7; the D gene is possibly TRBD2 (6 bases). The CDR3 contains 11 residues. Germline V lookup: CDR1 LNHDA, CDR2 SQIVND (reference sequence). V gave up 5 bases and J gave up 6 bases, with 8 bases separating them. The CDR3 protein is CASSFGSEQYF. CDR3 nucleotide sequence: TGTGCCAGTAGTTTCGGGAGCGAGCAGTACTTC.

J is TRBJ2-1 and V is TRBV14; 12 bases match TRBD2. The V and J ends lost 6 bases and 7 bases, in that order; junction bases with no gene match: 7. Germline loops: CDR1 SGHDN, CDR2 FVKESK. The CDR3 length is 15 residues. The chain's CDR3 is CASSRRLAGDNEQFF. DNA of the CDR3: TGTGCCAGCAGTCGCAGACTAGCGGGAGATAATGAGCAGTTCTTC. Complete variable domain (other parts from reference TRBV14 and TRBJ2-1): EAGVTQFPSHSVIEKGQTVTLRCDPISGHDNLYWYRRVMGKEIKFLLHFVKESKQDESGMPNNRFLAERTGGTYSTLKVQPAELEDSGVYFCASSRRLAGDNEQFFGPGTRLTVL.

The chain employs TRBV28 and TRBJ1-1; D gene ambiguous. The CDR3 contains 11 residues. The germline V gene encodes CDR1 MDHEN and CDR2 SYDVKM. Trimming cost V 9 bases and J 1 base, with 6 bases left between them. CDR3 nucleotides: TGTGCCAGTGACAAGAACACTGAAGCTTTCTTT. Translated: CASDKNTEAFF.

The V call is TRBV30, the J call TRBJ2-3; the match to TRBD2 covers 7 bases. Germline CDR1 and CDR2: GTSNPN and SVGIG (reference sequence). The CDR3 runs to 14 residues. The junction had 4 bases not matched to a gene; V was cut back by 2 bases and J by 2 bases. Here the CDR3 reads CAWSRTSITDTQYF. CDR3 nucleotides: TGTGCCTGGAGTAGGACTAGTATCACAGATACGCAGTATTTT.

The genes are TRBV5-1 and TRBJ2-3; TRBD1 aligns across 8 bases. The CDR3 sequence is 15 residues long. Germline V CDR1 and CDR2: SGHRS, YFSETQ. The V and J ends lost 0 bases and 11 bases, in that order; junction bases with no gene match: 11. DNA of the CDR3: TGCGCCAGCAGCTTGGTGTCCAGGACAGGGATAGGGCAGTATTTT. Its translation is CASSLVSRTGIGQYF.

The V and J genes are TRBV11-2 and TRBJ2-7; 7 bases are shared with TRBD1. Germline CDR1 SGHAT, CDR2 FQNNGV. V lost 4 bases and J lost 3; bases outside the gene matches: 6. CDR3 length: 14 residues. The CDR3 here is CASSSTGSRYEQYF. The CDR3 region has the DNA TGTGCCAGCAGCTCGACAGGGTCTCGCTACGAGCAGTACTTC.

This rearrangement joins TRBV19 to TRBJ1-4, with D possibly TRBD1 on 5 matching bases. The CDR3 loop spans 15 amino acids. The V end was cut by 8 bases, the J end by 7 bases, with 20 bases between. Germline CDR1 is LNHDA and CDR2 is SQIVND (reference sequence). The CDR3 loop is CASSPPPMGLEKLFF. In DNA form, the CDR3 reads TGTGCCAGTTCCCCACCTCCTATGGGGCTTGAAAAACTGTTTTTT. The variable domain in full, completed from reference TRBV19 and TRBJ1-4, reads DGGITQSPKYLFRKEGQNVTLSCEQNLNHDAMYWYRQDPGQGLRLIYYSQIVNDFQKGDIAEGYSVSREKKESFPLTVTSAQKNPTAFYLCASSPPPMGLEKLFFGSGTQLSVL.

This rearrangement joins TRBV6-1 to TRBJ2-7; D not certain. Trimming shortened V by 2 bases and J by 7 bases, and 18 bases separated the two germline ends. The germline CDR1 and CDR2 sequences are MNHNS and SASEGT. The CDR3 is 15 amino acids. The CDR3 nucleotides are TGTGCCAGCAGTGAATTCCAGGCCCCTCTTGGGGAGCAGTACTTC. Its protein is CASSEFQAPLGEQYF.

V gene TRBV27 combines with J gene TRBJ1-2; 8 positions agree with TRBD1. Trimming at V came to 5 bases and at J to 9 bases, leaving 8 bases not matched to a gene. The CDR3 extends over 13 amino acids. Per germline, CDR1 MNHEY and CDR2 SMNVEV (reference sequence). CDR3 DNA: TGTGCCAGCAGTCCCGGACAGGGTAGAAGCTACACCTTC. Its protein is CASSPGQGRSYTF.

V gene TRBV28 combines with J gene TRBJ2-5; TRBD2 agrees at 12 bases. The CDR3 is 16 amino acids. Germline CDR1 is MDHEN and CDR2 is SYDVKM. With 5 bases clipped from V and 3 bases from J, the junction kept 7 bases outside the gene matches. The CDR3 DNA follows: TGTGCCAGCAGTCCACGGACTAGCGGGGCCGAAGAGACCCAGTACTTC. Encoded protein: CASSPRTSGAEETQYF.

This chain connects TRBV10-3 to TRBJ1-6, with unresolved D. Deletions cut 8 bases from V and 6 bases from J, with 14 bases between. Germline V gives CDR1 ENHRY, CDR2 SYGVKD. CDR3 size: 14 residues. CDR3 sequence: CAIALGSGNSPLHF. The DNA of the CDR3 is TGTGCCATCGCTTTAGGATCGGGTAATTCACCCCTCCACTTT.

The rearrangement uses TRBV9 and TRBJ1-2, with 8 bases aligning to TRBD1. V was clipped by 4 bases and J by 5 bases; unmatched bases: 7. The CDR3 totals 14 residues. Germline CDR1 SGDLS, CDR2 YYNGEE. The CDR3 DNA reads as TGTGCCAGCAGCACTGGACAGGGCAGATATGGCTACACCTTC. Its translation: CASSTGQGRYGYTF.

The CDR3 region has the DNA TGTGCCAGTAGTATAGGTGATCCTAGACAAGAGACCCAGTACTTC. It yields the protein CASSIGDPRQETQYF. The genes are TRBV19 and TRBJ2-5; D unclear. V lost 1 base and J lost 2, with 11 bases in between. Germline V lookup: CDR1 LNHDA, CDR2 SQIVND (reference sequence). There are 15 residues in the CDR3.

J is TRBJ2-1 and V is TRBV6-6; 10 bases fit TRBD2. This CDR3 comprises 15 residues. V trimming: 5 bases; J trimming: 6 bases; junction bases outside the gene matches: 7. From germline, CDR1 is MNHNY and CDR2 SVGAGI (reference sequence). This CDR3 reads CASSTTSGVINEQFF. The CDR3 DNA is TGTGCCAGCAGTACCACTAGCGGGGTTATCAATGAGCAGTTCTTC.

This sequence joins TRBV6-5 and TRBJ1-5, with D unclear. The CDR3 runs 14 residues. V lost 7 bases, J lost 4 bases, and 14 bases lay in between. Looked up from germline, CDR1 is MNHEY and CDR2 is SVGAGI. This CDR3 is CASTSRVRNQPQHF. CDR3 DNA sequence: TGTGCCAGCACCTCCCGGGTCAGAAATCAGCCCCAGCATTTT.